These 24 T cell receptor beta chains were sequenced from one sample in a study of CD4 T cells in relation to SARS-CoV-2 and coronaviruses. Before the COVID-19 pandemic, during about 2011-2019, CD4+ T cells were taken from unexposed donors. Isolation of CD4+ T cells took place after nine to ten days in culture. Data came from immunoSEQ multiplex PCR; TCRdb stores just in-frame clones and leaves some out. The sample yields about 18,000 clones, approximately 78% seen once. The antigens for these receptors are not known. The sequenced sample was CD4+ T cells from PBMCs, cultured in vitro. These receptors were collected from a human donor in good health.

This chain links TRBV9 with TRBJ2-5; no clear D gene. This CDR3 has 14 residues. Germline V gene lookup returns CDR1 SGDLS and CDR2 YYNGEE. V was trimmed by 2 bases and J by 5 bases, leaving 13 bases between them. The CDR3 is CASSVEVDRETQYF. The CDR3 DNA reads TGTGCCAGCAGCGTCGAAGTAGACCGGGAGACCCAGTACTTC.

The CDR3 coding sequence is TGTGCCACCCAGGGGGCGAATGAAAAACTGTTTTTT. As protein: CATQGANEKLFF. The rearrangement uses TRBV15 and TRBJ1-4; 8 nucleotides line up with TRBD1. This CDR3 is built from 12 residues. V gave up 8 bases and J gave up 5 bases; unmatched junction bases: 1. Germline loops: CDR1 LNHNV, CDR2 YYDKDF (reference sequence).

CDR3 in amino acids: CASSPRTAGEGETQYF. The CDR3 nucleotides are TGTGCCAGCTCACCACGCACCGCAGGAGAAGGGGAGACCCAGTACTTC. V and J are TRBV18 and TRBJ2-5; unclear D gene. The CDR3 length is 16 residues. V lost 1 base and J lost 5, with 17 bases in between. Germline CDR1 is KGHSH and CDR2 is LQKENI.

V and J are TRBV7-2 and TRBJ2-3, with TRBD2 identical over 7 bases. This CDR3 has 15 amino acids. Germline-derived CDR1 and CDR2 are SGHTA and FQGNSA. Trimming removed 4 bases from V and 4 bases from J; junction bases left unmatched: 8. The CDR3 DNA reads TGTGCCAGCAGCTCTCAGCGGGGCCCCCCAGATACGCAGTATTTT. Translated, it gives CASSSQRGPPDTQYF. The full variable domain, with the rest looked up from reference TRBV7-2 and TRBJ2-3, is GAGVSQSPSNKVTEKGKDVELRCDPISGHTALYWYRQSLGQGLEFLIYFQGNSAPDKSGLPSDRFSAERTGGSVSTLTIQRTQQEDSAVYLCASSSQRGPPDTQYFGPGTRLTVL.

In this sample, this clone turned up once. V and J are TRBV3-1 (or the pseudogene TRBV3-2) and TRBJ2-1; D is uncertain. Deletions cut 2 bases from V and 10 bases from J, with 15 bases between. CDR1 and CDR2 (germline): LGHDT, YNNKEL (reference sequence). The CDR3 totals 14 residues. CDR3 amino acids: CASSQYDLGSEQFF. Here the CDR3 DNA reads TGTGCCAGCAGCCAATATGATCTGGGGTCGGAGCAGTTCTTC.

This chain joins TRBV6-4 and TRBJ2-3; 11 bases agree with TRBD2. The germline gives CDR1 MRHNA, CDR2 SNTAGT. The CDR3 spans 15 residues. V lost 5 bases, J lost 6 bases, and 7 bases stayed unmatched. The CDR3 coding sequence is TGTGCCAGCAGTAGAACTAGCGGGAGTTTTGATACGCAGTATTTT. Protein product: CASSRTSGSFDTQYF.

In DNA, the CDR3 is TGCGCCAGCAGTTTTTTGACAGGGCCACAAGAGACCCAGTACTTC. Residues: CASSFLTGPQETQYF. The gene calls are TRBV5-1 and TRBJ2-5; TRBD1 agrees at 7 bases. From germline, CDR1 is SGHRS and CDR2 YFSETQ. J was trimmed by 2 bases and V by 5 bases; bases with no gene match: 9. CDR3 length equals 15 residues.

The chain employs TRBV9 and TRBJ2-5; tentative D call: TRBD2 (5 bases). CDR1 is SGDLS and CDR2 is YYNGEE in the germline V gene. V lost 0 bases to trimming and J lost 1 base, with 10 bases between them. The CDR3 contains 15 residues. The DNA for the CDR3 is TGTGCCAGCAGCGTAGGCCCGCGGGCCCAAGAGACCCAGTACTTC. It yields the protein CASSVGPRAQETQYF.

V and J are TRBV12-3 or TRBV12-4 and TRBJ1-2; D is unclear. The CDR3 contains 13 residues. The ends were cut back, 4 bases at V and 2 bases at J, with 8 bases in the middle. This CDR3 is CASSSPENYGYTF. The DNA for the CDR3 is TGTGCCAGCAGTTCCCCGGAAAACTATGGCTACACCTTC.

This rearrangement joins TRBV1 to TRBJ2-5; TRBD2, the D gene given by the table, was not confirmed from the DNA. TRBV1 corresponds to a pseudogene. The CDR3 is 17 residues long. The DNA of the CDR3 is TGCACCAGCAGCCAAGCCCGACTAGCGGGAGATGAAGAGACCCAGTACTTC. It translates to CTSSQARLAGDEETQYF.

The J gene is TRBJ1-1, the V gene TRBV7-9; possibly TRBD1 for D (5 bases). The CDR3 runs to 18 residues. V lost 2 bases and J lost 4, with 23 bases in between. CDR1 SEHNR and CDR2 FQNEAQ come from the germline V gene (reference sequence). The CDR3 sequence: CASSLSPGKLLGGTEAFF. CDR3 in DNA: TGTGCCAGCAGCTTATCCCCCGGGAAGCTTCTTGGGGGCACTGAAGCTTTCTTT. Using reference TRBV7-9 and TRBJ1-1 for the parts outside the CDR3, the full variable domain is DTGVSQNPRHKITKRGQNVTFRCDPISEHNRLYWYRQTLGQGPEFLTYFQNEAQLEKSRLLSDRFSAERPKGSFSTLEIQRTEQGDSAMYLCASSLSPGKLLGGTEAFFGQGTRLTVV.

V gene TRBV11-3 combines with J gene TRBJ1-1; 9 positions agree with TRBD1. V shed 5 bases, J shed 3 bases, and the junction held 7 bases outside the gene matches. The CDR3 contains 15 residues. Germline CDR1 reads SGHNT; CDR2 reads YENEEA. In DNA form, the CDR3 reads TGTGCCAGCAGCCCCGGGACAGGGAGGGACACTGAAGCTTTCTTT. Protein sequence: CASSPGTGRDTEAFF. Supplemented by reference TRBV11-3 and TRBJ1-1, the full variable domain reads EAGVVQSPRYKIIEKKQPVAFWCNPISGHNTLYWYLQNLGQGPELLIRYENEEAVDDSQLPKDRFSAERLKGVDSTLKIQPAELGDSAVYLCASSPGTGRDTEAFFGQGTRLTVV.

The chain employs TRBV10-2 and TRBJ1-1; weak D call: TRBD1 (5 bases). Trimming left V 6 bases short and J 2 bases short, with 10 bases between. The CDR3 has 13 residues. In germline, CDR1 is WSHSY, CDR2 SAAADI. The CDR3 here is CASSNRDNTEAFF. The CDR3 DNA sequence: TGCGCCAGCAGCAACCGGGACAACACTGAAGCTTTCTTT.

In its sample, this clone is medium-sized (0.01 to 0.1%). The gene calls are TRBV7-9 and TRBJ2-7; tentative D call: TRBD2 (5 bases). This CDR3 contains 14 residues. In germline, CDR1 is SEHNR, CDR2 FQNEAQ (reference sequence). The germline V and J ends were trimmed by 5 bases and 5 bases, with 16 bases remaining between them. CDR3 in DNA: TGTGCCAGCAGCCCTAGCTCCCCGGGTAACGAGCAGTACTTC. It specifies CASSPSSPGNEQYF.

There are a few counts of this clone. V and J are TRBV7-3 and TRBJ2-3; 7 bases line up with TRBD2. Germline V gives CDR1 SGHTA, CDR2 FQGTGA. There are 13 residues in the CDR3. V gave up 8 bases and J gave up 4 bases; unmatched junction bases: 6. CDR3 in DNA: TGTGCCAGCGGGAGGGCCTCCCCAGATACGCAGTATTTT. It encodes CASGRASPDTQYF.

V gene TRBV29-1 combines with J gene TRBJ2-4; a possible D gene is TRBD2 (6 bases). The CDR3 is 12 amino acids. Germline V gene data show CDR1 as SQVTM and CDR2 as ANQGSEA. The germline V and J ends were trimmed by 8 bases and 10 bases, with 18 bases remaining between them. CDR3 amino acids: CSLSGEIGIQYF. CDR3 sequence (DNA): TGCAGCCTTTCGGGGGAGATAGGGATTCAGTACTTC.

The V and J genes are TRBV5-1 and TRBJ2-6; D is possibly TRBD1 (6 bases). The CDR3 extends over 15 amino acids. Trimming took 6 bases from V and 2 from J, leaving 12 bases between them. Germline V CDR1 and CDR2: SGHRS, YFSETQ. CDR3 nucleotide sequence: TGCGCCAGCACAGCAGGGGAAACTGGGGCCAACGTCCTGACTTTC. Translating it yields CASTAGETGANVLTF.

The CDR3 coding sequence is TGTGCCAGCAGCCATTGGGGCGGGAACACTGAAGCTTTCTTT. This translates into CASSHWGGNTEAFF. The chain has TRBV3-1 (or the pseudogene TRBV3-2) and TRBJ1-1, with D maybe TRBD1 (5 bases). Trimming cost V 3 bases and J 1 base, with 9 bases left between them. Germline CDR1 is LGHDT and CDR2 is YNNKEL (reference sequence). The CDR3 length is 14 residues.

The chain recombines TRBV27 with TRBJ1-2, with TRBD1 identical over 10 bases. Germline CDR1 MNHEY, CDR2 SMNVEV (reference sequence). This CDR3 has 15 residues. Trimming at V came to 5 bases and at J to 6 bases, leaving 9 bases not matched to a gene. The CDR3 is CASSKLDRGRHGYTF. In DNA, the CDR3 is TGTGCCAGCAGTAAGCTGGACAGGGGGAGGCATGGCTACACCTTC.

CDR3 coding DNA: TGTGCCAGCAGTGAACCAGGGGATAATTCACCCCTCCACTTT. Its protein product is CASSEPGDNSPLHF. This chain joins TRBV6-1 and TRBJ1-6; maybe TRBD1 (6 bases). V shed 2 bases and J shed 5 bases, with 7 bases lying between them. This CDR3 spans 14 amino acids. Germline V gives CDR1 MNHNS, CDR2 SASEGT.

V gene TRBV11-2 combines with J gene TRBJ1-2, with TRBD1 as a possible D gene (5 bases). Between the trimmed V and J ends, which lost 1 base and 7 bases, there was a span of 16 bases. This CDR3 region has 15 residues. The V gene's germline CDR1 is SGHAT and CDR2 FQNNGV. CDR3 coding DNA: TGTGCCAGCAGCTTAGCTCCGGGGGGGACTTTTGGCTACACCTTC. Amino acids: CASSLAPGGTFGYTF.

The CDR3 nucleotides are TGCGCCAGCAGCCCAACGACAGCCATGAACACTGAAGCTTTCTTT. Translated, it gives CASSPTTAMNTEAFF. V is TRBV5-1 and J is TRBJ1-1, with D perhaps TRBD1 (5 bases). Germline lookup yields CDR1 SGHRS and CDR2 YFSETQ. CDR3 size: 15 residues. Trimming pared 4 bases from V and 0 bases from J, leaving 13 bases between.

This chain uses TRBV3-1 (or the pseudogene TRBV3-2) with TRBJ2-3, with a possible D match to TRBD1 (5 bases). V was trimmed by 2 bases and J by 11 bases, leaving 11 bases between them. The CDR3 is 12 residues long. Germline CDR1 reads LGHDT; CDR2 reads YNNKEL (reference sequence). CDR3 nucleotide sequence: TGTGCCAGCAGCCAACAGGACACCCAGCAGTATTTT. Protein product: CASSQQDTQQYF.

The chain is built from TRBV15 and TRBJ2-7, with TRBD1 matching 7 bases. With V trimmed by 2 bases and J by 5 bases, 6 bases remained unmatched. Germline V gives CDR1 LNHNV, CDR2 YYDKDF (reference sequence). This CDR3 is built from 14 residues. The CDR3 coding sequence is TGTGCCACCAGCAGATCCCGGGACAGAGACGAGCAGTACTTC. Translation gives CATSRSRDRDEQYF.